Sequencing of this T cell receptor (beta chain) was carried out in a study of response to subunit inactivated influenza vaccine. Overall study results and limits: The authors suggested that few new T cells are recruited per seasonal influenza vaccination.

MiXCR, applied by TCRdb to the RT-PCR reads, yields one record per CDR3 protein. The data contain some 640,000 distinct CDR3 sequences, around 14% of them singletons. This clonotype was detected only a few times. Its antigen is currently unknown. Trimming removed 6 bases from V and 3 bases from J; junction bases left unmatched: 10. The CDR3 has 14 residues. CDR1 DFQATT and CDR2 SNEGSKA come from the germline V gene (reference sequence). The V gene is TRBV20-1, the J gene TRBJ2-5; 7 positions match TRBD2. The sample in question was PBMCs from blood, obtained 14 days before vaccination. This sequence was found in a man between 50 and 59 years old who received an inactivated influenza vaccine. CDR3 amino acids: CSATRERGKETQYF. CDR3 bases: TGCAGTGCCACACGAGAGCGGGGTAAAGAGACCCAGTACTTC.